There are a few counts of the clone carrying this T cell receptor beta chain. This sample was taken from a study of beta chain features in type 1 diabetes. Expressed TCRB transcripts were sequenced because the entire RNA isolate underwent reverse transcription. Produced via immunoSEQ multiplex PCR; TCRdb's table is partial and in-frame only. The table shows some 400,000 clones, with about 14% occurring only once. V was pared by 1 base and J by 11 bases, with 13 bases of the junction left unmatched. Germline V gene sequence: CDR1 LNHNV, CDR2 YYDKDF (reference sequence). The CDR3 has 15 residues. The chain is built from TRBV15 and TRBJ2-5, with 7 bases matching TRBD2. This sequence originates from a woman aged 18-30 years in good health. The sequenced sample was naive CD4+ T cells from blood. CDR3 protein: CATSRGGAAGLAQYF. DNA for the CDR3: TGTGCCACCAGCAGAGGAGGGGCAGCGGGATTGGCACAGTACTTC. The whole variable domain, filled in from reference TRBV15 and TRBJ2-5, reads DAMVIQNPRYQVTQFGKPVTLSCSQTLNHNVMYWYQQKSSQAPKLLFHYYDKDFNNEADTPDNFQSRRPNTSFCFLDIRSPGLGDTAMYLCATSRGGAAGLAQYFGPGTRLLVL.